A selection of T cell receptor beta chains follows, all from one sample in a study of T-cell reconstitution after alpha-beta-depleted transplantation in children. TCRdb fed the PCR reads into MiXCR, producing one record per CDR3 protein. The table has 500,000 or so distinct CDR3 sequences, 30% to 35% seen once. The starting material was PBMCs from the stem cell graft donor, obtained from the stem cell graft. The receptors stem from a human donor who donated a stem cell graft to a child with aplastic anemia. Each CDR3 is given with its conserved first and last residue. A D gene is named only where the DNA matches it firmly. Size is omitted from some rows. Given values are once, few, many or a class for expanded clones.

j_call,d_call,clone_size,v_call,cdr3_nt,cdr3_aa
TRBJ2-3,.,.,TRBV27,TGTGCCAGCAGTCCCCAGACGGGGGTCTGGCCAGATACGCAGTATTTT,CASSPQTGVWPDTQYF
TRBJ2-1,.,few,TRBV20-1,TGCAGTGCTAGAGATGGAGTTGCCCCCCTGGATGAGCAGTTCTTC,CSARDGVAPLDEQFF
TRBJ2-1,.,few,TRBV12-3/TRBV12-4,TGTGCCAGCAGTACCACGGGGCTGTACAATGAGCAGTTCTTC,CASSTTGLYNEQFF
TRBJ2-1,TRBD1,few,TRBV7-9,TGTGCCAGCAGCCTAGCTCACAGGGGATGGGAGCAGTTCTTC,CASSLAHRGWEQFF
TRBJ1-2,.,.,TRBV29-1,TGCAGCGTTGACGGGCATAACTATGGCTACACCTTC,CSVDGHNYGYTF
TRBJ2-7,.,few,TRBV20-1,TGCAGTGCTGGGGGAGAGGTCTCCTACGAGCAGTACTTC,CSAGGEVSYEQYF
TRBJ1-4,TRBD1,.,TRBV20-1,TGCAGTGCAACCGGGACAGGTCGGGAAAAACTGTTTTTT,CSATGTGREKLFF
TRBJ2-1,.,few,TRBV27,TGTGCCAGCAGTCCGGGGCGGGCGGAGAATGAGCAGTTCTTC,CASSPGRAENEQFF
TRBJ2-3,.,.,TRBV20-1,TGCAGTGCTAGAGCAGGGCCCAACAAAGATACGCAGTATTTT,CSARAGPNKDTQYF
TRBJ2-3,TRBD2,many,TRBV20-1,TGCAGTGCTAGTGGGACTAGCGGCACAGATACGCAGTATTTT,CSASGTSGTDTQYF
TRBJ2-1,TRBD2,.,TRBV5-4,TGTGCCAGCAGCTTGGTCCCCAGCGGGAGTTTCGATGAGCAGTTCTTC,CASSLVPSGSFDEQFF
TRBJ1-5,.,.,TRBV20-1,TGCAGTGCTAAAGGACACGCTAGCAATCAGCCCCAGCATTTT,CSAKGHASNQPQHF
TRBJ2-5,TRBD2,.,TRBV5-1,TGCGCCAGCAGCTTGACTAGCGGGATTGAGACCCAGTACTTC,CASSLTSGIETQYF
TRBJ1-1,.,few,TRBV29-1,TGCAGCGTTGAATTCCCAAACACTGAAGCTTTCTTT,CSVEFPNTEAFF
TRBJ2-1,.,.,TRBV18,TGTGCCAGCTCACCAGAGACTAGCAATGAGCAGTTCTTC,CASSPETSNEQFF
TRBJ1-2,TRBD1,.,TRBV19,TGTGCCAGTAGTACCACGGACAGGATCTTCTCGGGCTACACCTTC,CASSTTDRIFSGYTF
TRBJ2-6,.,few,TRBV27,TGTGCCAGCAGTCTAGAGGGGTTTGGGGCCAACGTCCTGACTTTC,CASSLEGFGANVLTF
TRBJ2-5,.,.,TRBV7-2,TGTGCCAGCAGCCCCACCCGACGGGGAGGTAATCAAGGGACCCAGTACTTC,CASSPTRRGGNQGTQYF
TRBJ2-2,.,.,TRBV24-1,TGTGCCACCAGTGAAACAGGGGGGGCGGACGGCGGGCAGCTGTTTTTT,CATSETGGADGGQLFF
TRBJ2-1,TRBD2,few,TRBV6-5,TGTGCCAGCAGTTACTCGCGGCTAGCGGACAATGAGCAGTTCTTC,CASSYSRLADNEQFF
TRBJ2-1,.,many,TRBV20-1,TGCAGTGCTAGCGTGTTCATGGGGAATGAGCAGTTCTTC,CSASVFMGNEQFF
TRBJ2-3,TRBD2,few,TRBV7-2,TGTGCCAGCAGTTTGAGACTAGCGGGCACAGATACGCAGTATTTT,CASSLRLAGTDTQYF
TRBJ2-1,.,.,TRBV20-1,TGCAGTGCTAGGGCTGTCCCGCTGACGCCGCAGTTCTTC,CSARAVPLTPQFF
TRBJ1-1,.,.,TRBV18,TGTGCCAGCTCACTAACGTGGGGAAACCAGAACACTGAAGCTTTCTTT,CASSLTWGNQNTEAFF
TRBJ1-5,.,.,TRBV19,TGTGCCACGGGGGGCATGGGCAATCAGCCCCAGCATTTT,CATGGMGNQPQHF
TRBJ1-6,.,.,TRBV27,TGTGCCAGCAGTTTATCGTATAATTCACCCCTCCACTTT,CASSLSYNSPLHF
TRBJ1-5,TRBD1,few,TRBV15,TGTGCCACCAGCAGAGGGACAGGGAATCAGCCCCAGCATTTT,CATSRGTGNQPQHF
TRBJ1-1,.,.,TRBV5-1,TGCGCCAGCAGCTTCGGGGGGGCCTCTGAAGCTTTCTTT,CASSFGGASEAFF
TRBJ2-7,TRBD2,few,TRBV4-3,TGCGCCAGCAGCCAAGATCAAGCGGGAGCCTACTACGAGCAGTACTTC,CASSQDQAGAYYEQYF
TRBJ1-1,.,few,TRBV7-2,TGTGCCAGCAGCCTATGGAACACTGAAGCTTTCTTT,CASSLWNTEAFF
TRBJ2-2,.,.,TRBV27,TGTGCCAGCAGTTTAAAGCGAGGGACGGATTATCACACCGGGGAGCTGTTTTTT,CASSLKRGTDYHTGELFF
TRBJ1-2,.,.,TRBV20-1,TGCAGTGCTAGAGTGGGGGGCAACTATGGCTACACCTTC,CSARVGGNYGYTF
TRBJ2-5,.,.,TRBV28,TGTGCCAGCAGTTTAATCACTTCTGGGGAGACCCAGTACTTC,CASSLITSGETQYF
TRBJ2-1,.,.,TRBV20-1,TGCAGTGCATCACGAGGGGGCGGGGAGGAGAATGAGCAGTTCTTC,CSASRGGGEENEQFF
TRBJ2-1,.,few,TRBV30,TGTGCCTGGAAAGACAGGGGAGGGTCCTACAATGAGCAGTTCTTC,CAWKDRGGSYNEQFF